These T cell receptor beta chains were read from a single sample in a study of CXCR3-negative and CXCR3-positive naive CD8 T cells. TCRdb re-called the 5' RACE reads and gives one entry per CDR3 protein, without DNA. Its listing shows about 120,000 distinct CDR3 sequences. The sample was naive CXCR3+ CD8+ T cells from blood. The origin of the receptors is a human donor in good health. Some clones in this sample may be carry-over from other donors' samples. Both conserved end residues are part of each CDR3.

TRBJ2-3 | TRBV28 | CASSSLAGGTDTQYF
TRBJ2-5 | TRBV28 | CASSLNGQGREETQYF
TRBJ1-2 | TRBV7-3 | CASSLQGWNGYTF
TRBJ1-1 | TRBV29-1 | CSVGEGGNTEAFF
TRBJ2-1 | TRBV12-3/TRBV12-4 | CASSTPGLPFNEQFF
TRBJ2-1 | TRBV29-1 | CSVYDLWNEQFF
TRBJ1-1 | TRBV3-1 | CASSQERYGTGDRHF
TRBJ2-7 | TRBV29-1 | CSVEDPQDYEQYF
TRBJ1-1 | TRBV4-2 | CASSQEFRDLNTEAFF
TRBJ1-5 | TRBV4-3 | CASSQQGVSQPQHF
TRBJ2-1 | TRBV28 | CASSPNWGTPEQFF
TRBJ2-5 | TRBV6-2/TRBV6-3 | CASSYSEDRGFGTQYF
TRBJ2-7 | TRBV7-9 | CASSRNSGNEQYF
TRBJ1-2 | TRBV7-3 | CASSPPTRAYGYTF
TRBJ2-7 | TRBV5-1 | CASSLEVGVYEQYF
TRBJ2-1 | TRBV7-2 | CASSQYGARNEQFF
TRBJ1-2 | TRBV4-1 | CASSQAWDREGYTF
TRBJ2-7 | TRBV25-1 | CASSEGLVSSYEQYF
TRBJ1-4 | TRBV27 | CASRGPFGAEKLFF
TRBJ1-1 | TRBV5-1 | CASSLGAGGNTEAFF
TRBJ2-5 | TRBV20-1 | CSARRQGFETQYF
TRBJ1-6 | TRBV2 | CATKSWDSAESPLHF
TRBJ2-7 | TRBV3-1 | CASSHGTLEQYF
TRBJ2-1 | TRBV7-9 | CASSFPASGVNNEQFF
TRBJ2-7 | TRBV7-2 | CASSVIRDRSSYEQYF
TRBJ1-2 | TRBV5-1 | CASSLEAQGIDYGYTF
TRBJ1-4 | TRBV4-2 | CASSRNPAEKLFF
TRBJ1-2 | TRBV6-5 | CASSNGQGETYGYTF
TRBJ1-1 | TRBV10-1 | CASRDRGQVPEAFF
TRBJ1-2 | TRBV28 | CASSLHRGYGYTF
TRBJ2-1 | TRBV20-1 | CSASEPREANEQFF
TRBJ2-5 | TRBV7-9 | CASSLLTGTQETQYF
TRBJ1-1 | TRBV9 | CASSVEVENTEAFF
TRBJ2-1 | TRBV20-1 | CSALGQGPSYNEQFF
TRBJ2-5 | TRBV12-3/TRBV12-4 | CASSRTGAQETQYF
TRBJ2-1 | TRBV7-3 | CASSLTGTADEQFF
TRBJ2-2 | TRBV7-6 | CASSLQGYTGELFF
TRBJ2-2 | TRBV9 | CASSTRGGSGELFF
TRBJ1-2 | TRBV12-3/TRBV12-4 | CASSPPGGGRDGYTF
TRBJ1-2 | TRBV7-3 | CASSPGADYGYTF
TRBJ2-1 | TRBV30 | CAWSFDRAGYNEQFF
TRBJ2-7 | TRBV2 | CASSDRRGFYEQYF
TRBJ2-7 | TRBV30 | CAWRADSNSYEQYF
TRBJ2-2 | TRBV29-1 | CSVELWAGELFF
TRBJ2-7 | TRBV15 | CATSRDPGYEQYF
TRBJ2-1 | TRBV28 | CASSLYERPPYNEQFF
TRBJ1-1 | TRBV14 | CASSQDTGYTEAFF
TRBJ1-1 | TRBV29-1 | CSVEGQGAEAFF
TRBJ1-1 | TRBV7-6 | CASSPGHNTEAFF
TRBJ2-5 | TRBV5-1 | CASSSGITQYF
TRBJ2-1 | TRBV15 | CATSRDQGSYNEQFF
TRBJ2-3 | TRBV19 | CASSTPEGGHTQYF